Listed below are T cell receptor beta chains from one sample, sequenced in a study of OX40 agonist ivuxolimab in advanced cancers. Libraries were prepared by immunoSEQ multiplex PCR; TCRdb keeps only in-frame clonotypes and omits some of them. The sample lists 45,000 to 55,000 clones; approximately 79% were seen once. The sequences come from CD4+ or CD8+ T cells sorted from blood, collected in a trial of the OX40 agonist ivuxolimab. Receptor source: an adult with an advanced solid tumor such as melanoma, head and neck, liver or kidney cancer. The CDR3 runs from the conserved cysteine through the conserved F or W. Each record gives: CDR3 DNA, CDR3 protein, V gene, D gene, clone size, J gene. The D gene is left open where the match is weak. The listing skips clone size in some rows; elsewhere it reads once, few, many or a size class.

CDR3 DNA: TGTGCCAGCAAAAGAGGTCTTTCAGGGGATACGCAGTATTTT
CDR3 protein: CASKRGLSGDTQYF
V gene: TRBV7-2
D gene: .
clone size: .
J gene: TRBJ2-3

CDR3 DNA: TGTGCCAGCAGTCCCCGGACCGGGACAGGAATCTACGAGCAGTACTTC
CDR3 protein: CASSPRTGTGIYEQYF
V gene: TRBV27
D gene: TRBD1
clone size: once
J gene: TRBJ2-7

CDR3 DNA: TGTGCCAGCAGCGGGGGGGGTTTGGCAGATACGCAGTATTTT
CDR3 protein: CASSGGGLADTQYF
V gene: TRBV7-2
D gene: TRBD2
clone size: .
J gene: TRBJ2-3

CDR3 DNA: TGTGCCAGCAGCTTAGGCGGGAACTACAATGAGCAGTTCTTC
CDR3 protein: CASSLGGNYNEQFF
V gene: TRBV7-8
D gene: .
clone size: .
J gene: TRBJ2-1

CDR3 DNA: TGTGCCAGCAGCTTAGCAACTAATGAAAAACTGTTTTTT
CDR3 protein: CASSLATNEKLFF
V gene: TRBV5-5
D gene: .
clone size: .
J gene: TRBJ1-4

CDR3 DNA: TGTGCCAGCAGCCAAGGGGCCGGGACTAGCGGCCGAGAGACCCAGTACTTC
CDR3 protein: CASSQGAGTSGRETQYF
V gene: TRBV4-2
D gene: TRBD2
clone size: .
J gene: TRBJ2-5

CDR3 DNA: TGTGCCTTCGAGCGGACTAGCGGAGCCCACGACGGCACCGGGGAGCTGTTTTTT
CDR3 protein: CAFERTSGAHDGTGELFF
V gene: TRBV10-3
D gene: TRBD2
clone size: .
J gene: TRBJ2-2

CDR3 DNA: TGCGCCAGCAGCTTGGGACAGGGATCAAACATTCAGTACTTC
CDR3 protein: CASSLGQGSNIQYF
V gene: TRBV5-1
D gene: TRBD1
clone size: .
J gene: TRBJ2-4

CDR3 DNA: TGTGCCAGCAGCTTAGCGCCCACTGGGACTGAAGCTTTCTTT
CDR3 protein: CASSLAPTGTEAFF
V gene: TRBV7-2
D gene: .
clone size: .
J gene: TRBJ1-1

CDR3 DNA: TGTGCCAGCTCACCCAAACCGGGACAGGAGCAGTACTTC
CDR3 protein: CASSPKPGQEQYF
V gene: TRBV18
D gene: TRBD1
clone size: few
J gene: TRBJ2-7

CDR3 DNA: TGTGCCACCAGCAGAAATCAAGTCGGACAGGGGGAGACCCAGTACTTC
CDR3 protein: CATSRNQVGQGETQYF
V gene: TRBV15
D gene: TRBD1
clone size: .
J gene: TRBJ2-5

CDR3 DNA: TGTGCCAGCAGAGCGGGAAGCACAGATACGCAGTATTTT
CDR3 protein: CASRAGSTDTQYF
V gene: TRBV6-1
D gene: TRBD2
clone size: .
J gene: TRBJ2-3

CDR3 DNA: TGCGCCAGCCGTAAATTAAGTCGACAGATCTTCTACGAGCAGTACTTC
CDR3 protein: CASRKLSRQIFYEQYF
V gene: TRBV4-1
D gene: .
clone size: .
J gene: TRBJ2-7

CDR3 DNA: TGTGCCAGCAGTTTAGGTCCCAGGGCCAACACTGAAGCTTTCTTT
CDR3 protein: CASSLGPRANTEAFF
V gene: TRBV27
D gene: .
clone size: few
J gene: TRBJ1-1

CDR3 DNA: TGCAGCGGGGGGTCTGGGGCCAACGTCCTGACTTTC
CDR3 protein: CSGGSGANVLTF
V gene: TRBV29-1
D gene: .
clone size: .
J gene: TRBJ2-6

CDR3 DNA: TGTGCCAGCAGTTTCGGAGTGGTTGATACGCAGTATTTT
CDR3 protein: CASSFGVVDTQYF
V gene: TRBV27
D gene: .
clone size: .
J gene: TRBJ2-3

CDR3 DNA: TGTGCCAGCAGACCCCTAATTTTAGGGTCGACTTATGGCTACACCTTC
CDR3 protein: CASRPLILGSTYGYTF
V gene: TRBV28
D gene: .
clone size: .
J gene: TRBJ1-2

CDR3 DNA: TGCAGTGCCCCCGGGGCCTACGAGCAGTACTTC
CDR3 protein: CSAPGAYEQYF
V gene: TRBV20-1
D gene: .
clone size: .
J gene: TRBJ2-7

CDR3 DNA: TGCGCCAGCAGCCAAGATACCGGCTCCGGGGAGCTGTTTTTT
CDR3 protein: CASSQDTGSGELFF
V gene: TRBV4-3
D gene: .
clone size: .
J gene: TRBJ2-2

CDR3 DNA: TGTGCCAGCAGTTGGACAGTGAGGGCCTACGAGCAGTACTTC
CDR3 protein: CASSWTVRAYEQYF
V gene: TRBV27
D gene: .
clone size: .
J gene: TRBJ2-7

CDR3 DNA: TGTGCCATCAGTGATGGCGGCGCTAGCACAGATACGCAGTATTTT
CDR3 protein: CAISDGGASTDTQYF
V gene: TRBV10-3
D gene: .
clone size: .
J gene: TRBJ2-3

CDR3 DNA: TGTGCCAGCAGTTTCCGGGCAACTAATGAAAAACTGTTTTTT
CDR3 protein: CASSFRATNEKLFF
V gene: TRBV25-1
D gene: .
clone size: .
J gene: TRBJ1-4

CDR3 DNA: TGCGCCAGCAGCTTGAGTCAGGGGAACACCGGGGAGCTGTTTTTT
CDR3 protein: CASSLSQGNTGELFF
V gene: TRBV5-1
D gene: .
clone size: few
J gene: TRBJ2-2